The text below deals with one T cell receptor beta chain. Measured with immunoSEQ multiplex PCR; TCRdb has only the in-frame clones, and not every one. The repertoire consists of more than 200,000 clones, with 70% to 85% occurring once and the leading ten covering approximately 1.8%. The CDR3 length is 14 residues. Germline V gives CDR1 SEHNR, CDR2 FQNEAQ (reference sequence). J gave up 2 bases and V 5 bases, and 2 bases lay outside the gene matches. Residents of 24 US areas, aged about 18 to 89 years, made up the participants. What the recovered Cohort 3 donors had was two negative PCRs, clearance, or symptom resolution. The sample belongs to a study of blood T cell repertoires in COVID-19. Whole-study context: PBMCs, B-cell-depleted T cells, or T cells provided the cDNA or gDNA that made up the material.

The chain joins TRBV7-9 to TRBJ2-3, with 9 bases aligning to TRBD1. The sample taken for sequencing was PBMCs or T cells enriched from blood (not recorded which). The sequence came from a man aged 55 to 69 who had recovered from COVID-19. The CDR3 sequence: CASSRTGATDTQYF. The CDR3 region has the DNA TGTGCCAGCAGCCGGACAGGGGCCACAGATACGCAGTATTTT.